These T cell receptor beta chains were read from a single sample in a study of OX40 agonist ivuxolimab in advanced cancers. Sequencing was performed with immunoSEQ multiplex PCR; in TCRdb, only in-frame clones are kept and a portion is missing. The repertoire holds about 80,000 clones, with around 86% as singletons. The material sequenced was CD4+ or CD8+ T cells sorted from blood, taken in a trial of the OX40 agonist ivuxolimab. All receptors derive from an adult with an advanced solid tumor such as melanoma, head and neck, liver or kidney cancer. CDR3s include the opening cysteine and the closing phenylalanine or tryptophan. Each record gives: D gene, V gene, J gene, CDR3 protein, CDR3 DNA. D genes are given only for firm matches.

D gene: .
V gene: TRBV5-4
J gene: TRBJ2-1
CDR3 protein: CASHARTGYNEQFF
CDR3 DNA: TGTGCCAGCCACGCCCGGACCGGGTACAATGAGCAGTTCTTC

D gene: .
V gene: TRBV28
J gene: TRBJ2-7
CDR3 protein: CASSILAPLGYEQYF
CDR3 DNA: TGTGCCAGCAGTATCCTAGCTCCCCTAGGCTACGAGCAGTACTTC

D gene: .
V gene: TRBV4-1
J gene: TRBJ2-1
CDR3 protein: CASTQLGSYNEQFF
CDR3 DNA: TGCGCCAGCACCCAGTTGGGGAGCTACAATGAGCAGTTCTTC

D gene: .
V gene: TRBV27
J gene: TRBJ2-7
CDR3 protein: CASSIRDNYEQYF
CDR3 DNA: TGTGCCAGCAGTATCCGGGACAACTACGAGCAGTACTTC

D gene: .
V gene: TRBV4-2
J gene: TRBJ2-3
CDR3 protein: CASSQDNTDTQYF
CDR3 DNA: TGTGCCAGCAGCCAAGATAACACAGATACGCAGTATTTT

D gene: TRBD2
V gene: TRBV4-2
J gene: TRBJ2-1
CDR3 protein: CASSQGLAGGYNEQFF
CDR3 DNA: TGTGCCAGCAGCCAAGGTCTAGCGGGGGGCTACAATGAGCAGTTCTTC

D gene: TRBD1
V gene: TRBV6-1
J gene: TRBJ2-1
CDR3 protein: CASSDRQGAGEQFF
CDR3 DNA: TGTGCCAGCAGTGATAGACAGGGGGCCGGTGAGCAGTTCTTC

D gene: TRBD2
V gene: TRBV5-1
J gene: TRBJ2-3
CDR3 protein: CASSPLTSGSADTQYF
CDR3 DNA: TGCGCCAGCAGCCCCCTGACTAGCGGGAGTGCAGATACGCAGTATTTT

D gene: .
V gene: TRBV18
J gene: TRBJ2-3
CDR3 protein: CASSPYQGMSTDTQYF
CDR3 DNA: TGTGCCAGCTCGCCGTATCAGGGGATGAGCACAGATACGCAGTATTTT

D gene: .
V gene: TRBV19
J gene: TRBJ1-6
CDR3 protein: CASSIQQALGSPLHF
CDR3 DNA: TGTGCCAGTAGTATTCAACAGGCTTTAGGTTCACCCCTCCACTTT

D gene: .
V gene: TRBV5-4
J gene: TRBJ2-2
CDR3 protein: CASSLDLTGELFF
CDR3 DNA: TGTGCCAGCAGCTTGGACCTCACCGGGGAGCTGTTTTTT

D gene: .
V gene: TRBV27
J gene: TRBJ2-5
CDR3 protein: CASSLSFSETQYF
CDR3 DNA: TGTGCCAGCAGTTTATCGTTTTCAGAGACCCAGTACTTC

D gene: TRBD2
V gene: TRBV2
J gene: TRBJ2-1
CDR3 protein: CASSEALQAAGDHNEQFF
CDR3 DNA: TGTGCCAGCAGTGAAGCGCTTCAGGCAGCGGGGGACCACAATGAGCAGTTCTTC